The TCR beta chain under discussion was sequenced for a study of blood T cell repertoires in COVID-19. Study in general: The United States, Italy and Spain were the sources of the acute and convalescent COVID-19 samples.

The protocol was immunoSEQ multiplex PCR, while the TCRdb copy is restricted to in-frame clones and leaves out a portion. The sample lists more than 400,000 clones, about 92% occurring once. CDR1 SEHNR and CDR2 FQNEAQ come from the germline V gene (reference sequence). Germline trimming cut 5 bases from V and 6 bases from J; bases unmatched to any gene: 10. The CDR3 runs 15 residues. What the recovered Cohort 3 donors had was two negative PCRs, clearance, or symptom resolution. This TCR came from a man aged 18 to 29 who had recovered from COVID-19. Sequencing input: PBMCs or T cells enriched from blood (not recorded which). The chain uses TRBV7-9 and TRBJ2-1, with 7 positions matching TRBD2. CDR3 region: CASSRLAEVGNEQFF. The CDR3 region has the DNA TGTGCCAGCAGCCGTCTAGCGGAGGTGGGCAATGAGCAGTTCTTC.